This T cell receptor (beta chain) was retrieved from a study of vaccination and CD4 T cells after COVID-19. About the study: Convalescents were six males and four females, two of them Hispanic. Researchers treated cells with overlapping spike peptides taken from SARS-CoV-2, HCoV-NL63, HCoV-OC43 and HCoV-229E.

Sequenced with the Oncomine TCR Beta short-read assay was DNA taken from cultured CD4+ T cells. Researchers extracted genomic DNA from CD4+ T cells that had been cultured. In TCRdb, the PCR reads were re-called with MiXCR into one record per CDR3 protein. The sample contains around 15,000 distinct CDR3 sequences, about two fifths of which appear only once. Comments on this clonotype: Its antigen is unidentified.

In germline, CDR1 is DFQATT, CDR2 SNEGSKA (reference sequence). Unmatched junction bases numbered 10, after V lost 1 base and J lost 2 bases. The CDR3 length is 18 residues. As for treatment: approximately 9-day PBMC culture with coronavirus spike peptide pools or control peptides (ViraFEST assay). The source is a human donor who had recovered from COVID-19. The sequenced sample was CD4+ T cells from blood, cultured in vitro, obtained after SARS-CoV-2 vaccination. The chain uses TRBV20-1 and TRBJ2-1, with 11 bases that match TRBD2. CDR3 sequence: CSARVPLGTSGAYNEQFF. The CDR3 region has the DNA TGCAGTGCTAGAGTCCCATTAGGGACTAGCGGAGCCTACAATGAGCAGTTCTTC.